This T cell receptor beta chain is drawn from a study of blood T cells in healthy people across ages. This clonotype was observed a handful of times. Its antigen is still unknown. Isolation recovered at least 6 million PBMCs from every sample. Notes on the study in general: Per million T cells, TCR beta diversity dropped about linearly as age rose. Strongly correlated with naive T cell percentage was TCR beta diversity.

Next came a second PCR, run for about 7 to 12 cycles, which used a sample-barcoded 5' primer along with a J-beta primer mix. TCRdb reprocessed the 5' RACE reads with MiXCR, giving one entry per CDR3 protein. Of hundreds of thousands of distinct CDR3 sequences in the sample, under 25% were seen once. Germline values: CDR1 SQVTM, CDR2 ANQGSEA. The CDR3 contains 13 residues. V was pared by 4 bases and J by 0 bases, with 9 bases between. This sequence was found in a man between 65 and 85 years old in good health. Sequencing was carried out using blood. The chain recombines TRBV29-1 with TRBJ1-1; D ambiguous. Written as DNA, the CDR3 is TGCAGCGTTGGATCGGAGCTGAACACTGAAGCTTTCTTT. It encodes CSVGSELNTEAFF.